What follows are 24 T cell receptor beta chains derived from one specimen sequenced in a study of Graves' ophthalmopathy and Graves' hyperthyroidism (dated by TCRdb to 2016 to 2019). The reads were generated on an Illumina HiSeq 2000. TCR beta CDR3 regions were amplified from RNA transcripts for repertoire sequencing. HTBI primers and the Qiagen OneStep RT-PCR kit were used in a first-round RT-PCR, which was followed by a second-round multiplex PCR, size selection and purification. Clones were called with MiXCR by TCRdb after fastp trimmed the public reads at Q25, and only in-frame beta chains were retained. Entries that share a CDR3 protein sequence are merged under the most common genes and DNA. The sample table shows roughly 480,000 distinct CDR3 sequences, and about 15% are seen once. The ten largest clones add up to 8% to 10% of the sample. Sequenced material: blood. These receptors all stem from a woman aged 25 to 39 with Graves' ophthalmopathy. Donor details come from another sample of the same person, matched by shared clones.

This clonotype was detected many times. The rearrangement joins TRBV7-8 to TRBJ1-5, with TRBD1 matching 7 bases. This CDR3 is built from 17 residues. The germline V gene has CDR1 SGHVS and CDR2 FQNEAQ. V was pared by 5 bases and J by 5 bases, with 15 bases of the junction left unmatched. In nucleotides, the CDR3 is TGTGCCAGCAGCGGACAGGCTGGGAGCTTTTCCCATCAGCCCCAGCATTTT. This sequence encodes CASSGQAGSFSHQPQHF.

This clonotype came up many times. The chain has TRBV28 and TRBJ1-5, with a tentative D call TRBD1 (5 bases). V was shortened by 6 bases and J by 6 bases, with 9 bases between the two germline ends. The CDR3 covers 12 residues. The germline CDR1 and CDR2 sequences are MDHEN and SYDVKM. As DNA, the CDR3 is TGTGCCAGCAGACAGGCGTTTCAGCCCCAGCATTTT. Residues: CASRQAFQPQHF. The whole variable domain, remainder taken from reference TRBV28 and TRBJ1-5, is DVKVTQSSRYLVKRTGEKVFLECVQDMDHENMFWYRQDPGLGLRLIYFSYDVKMKEKGDIPEGYSVSREKKERFSLILESASTNQTSMYLCASRQAFQPQHFGDGTRLSIL.

This clonotype was seen at least ten times. The rearrangement joins TRBV18 to TRBJ2-7; D not resolved. This CDR3 has 12 residues. The V and J ends lost 5 bases and 3 bases respectively, with 8 bases between them. Germline V lookup: CDR1 KGHSH, CDR2 LQKENI. The CDR3 DNA reads TGTGCCAGCTCATCTGACCTCTACGAGCAGTACTTC. Translating gives CASSSDLYEQYF.

The table lists this clonotype with many counts. The chain employs TRBV27 and TRBJ2-5; maybe TRBD1 (5 bases). The length of the CDR3 is 16 residues. V was pared by 8 bases and J by 2 bases, with 21 bases between. Germline V gene data show CDR1 as MNHEY and CDR2 as SMNVEV (reference sequence). Here the CDR3 DNA reads TGTGCCAGCCGTCGACAGCCGAATCAACCTCAAGAGACCCAGTACTTC. Translation gives CASRRQPNQPQETQYF.

J is TRBJ1-1 and V is TRBV6-1, with 10 nucleotides matching TRBD1. Looked up from germline, CDR1 is MNHNS and CDR2 is SASEGT. The ends lost 4 bases at V and 4 bases at J; junction bases unmatched: 6. This CDR3 spans 15 amino acids. The CDR3 reads CASSALWTGGTEAFF. The CDR3 DNA is TGTGCCAGCAGTGCTTTGTGGACAGGGGGCACTGAAGCTTTCTTT.

The rearrangement uses TRBV13 and TRBJ2-5; D might be TRBD2 (5 bases). CDR1 PRHDT and CDR2 FYEKMQ come from the germline V gene (reference sequence). CDR3 length: 14 amino acids. Between the trimmed V and J ends, which lost 5 bases and 5 bases, there was a span of 15 bases. The CDR3 DNA sequence: TGTGCCAGCAGCGTCTTCAAAGCGGCGGAGACCCAGTACTTC. Residues: CASSVFKAAETQYF.

There are many counts of this clonotype. The chain has TRBV11-2 and TRBJ2-5; unclear D gene. Germline assignment: CDR1 SGHAT and CDR2 FQNNGV. The CDR3 runs to 13 residues. Trimming took off 5 bases at V and 4 bases at J, with 11 bases between the two ends. CDR3 region: CASSVRIGETQYF. Here the CDR3 DNA reads TGTGCCAGCAGCGTAAGGATCGGAGAGACCCAGTACTTC.

This clonotype occurred many times. The chain links TRBV20-1 to TRBJ2-7; 7 nucleotides align to TRBD2. Losses at the gene ends were 1 base for V and 1 base for J; bases not matched to a gene: 4. The length of the CDR3 is 14 residues. Germline V gene sequence: CDR1 DFQATT, CDR2 SNEGSKA (reference sequence). CDR3 loop: CSARAPSGSYEQYF. The DNA for the CDR3 is TGCAGTGCTAGAGCGCCTAGCGGATCCTACGAGCAGTACTTC.

This clonotype has at least ten counts. This chain connects TRBV7-2 to TRBJ1-1; D is undetermined. The V end was cut by 2 bases, the J end by 0 bases, with 7 bases between. Per the germline V gene, CDR1 is SGHTA and CDR2 is FQGNSA. The CDR3 length is 14 residues. The CDR3, as DNA: TGTGCCAGCAGCTTATGGTCGTTGAACACTGAAGCTTTCTTT. It codes for CASSLWSLNTEAFF.

This clonotype has at least ten counts. The chain recombines TRBV12-3 or TRBV12-4 with TRBJ1-2; no firm D call. The CDR3 consists of 12 residues. The V and J ends lost 5 bases and 5 bases respectively, with 9 bases between them. The CDR3 loop reads CASSLTLYGYTF. CDR3 nucleotides: TGTGCCAGCAGTCTGACACTTTATGGCTACACCTTC.

In this sample, this clonotype turned up many times. The genes are TRBV6-5 and TRBJ2-7; the D is unclear. Germline loops: CDR1 MNHEY, CDR2 SVGAGI. This CDR3 spans 10 amino acids. Trimming took off 8 bases at V and 6 bases at J, with 8 bases between the two ends. This chain's CDR3 is CASGIFEQYF. As DNA, the CDR3 is TGTGCCAGCGGTATTTTCGAGCAGTACTTC.

This clonotype was counted at least ten times. The chain couples TRBV20-1 to TRBJ1-5; 11 bases align to TRBD1. In germline, CDR1 is DFQATT, CDR2 SNEGSKA (reference sequence). This CDR3 has 15 amino acids. After removal of 3 bases from V and 8 bases from J, the junction contained 9 bases not matched to a gene. The CDR3 bases are TGCAGTGCTAGGGGCGGACAGGGGGCTTTTAAGCCCCAGCATTTT. It is translated as CSARGGQGAFKPQHF.

This clonotype was detected many times. V gene TRBV19 combines with J gene TRBJ1-5, with a tentative D call TRBD1 (5 bases). There are 15 residues in the CDR3. Trimming took off 2 bases at V and 6 bases at J, with 14 bases between the two ends. CDR1 and CDR2 from the germline V gene are LNHDA and SQIVND (reference sequence). The CDR3 nucleotides read TGTGCCAGTAGTATATTAGCAGGGAAGGGTCAGCCCCAGCATTTT. Its protein is CASSILAGKGQPQHF. Full variable domain (outside the CDR3, taken from reference TRBV19 and TRBJ1-5): DGGITQSPKYLFRKEGQNVTLSCEQNLNHDAMYWYRQDPGQGLRLIYYSQIVNDFQKGDIAEGYSVSREKKESFPLTVTSAQKNPTAFYLCASSILAGKGQPQHFGDGTRLSIL.

In its sample, this clonotype was seen many times. The chain uses TRBV6-2 or TRBV6-3 and TRBJ2-7, with 11 bases identical to TRBD2. There are 15 residues in the CDR3. J gave up 0 bases and V 6 bases, and 4 bases lay outside the gene matches. CDR1 is MNHEY, CDR2 SVGEGT, per germline. In nucleotides, the CDR3 is TGTGCCAGCAGACCTAGCGGGGGGACCTCCTACGAGCAGTACTTC. This translates into CASRPSGGTSYEQYF.

The sample holds one count of this clonotype. The rearrangement links TRBV15 to TRBJ1-2; possible D gene TRBD1, 5 bases. The CDR3 covers 15 residues. Germline CDR1 reads LNHNV; CDR2 reads YYDKDF (reference sequence). Between the trimmed V and J ends, which lost 5 bases and 6 bases, there was a span of 19 bases. CDR3 amino acids: CATSGGDGGWNGYTF. The DNA for the CDR3 is TGTGCCACCAGCGGGGGAGATGGGGGGTGGAATGGCTACACCTTC.

This clonotype was found many times. The V call is TRBV6-2 or TRBV6-3, the J call TRBJ1-5; D is undetermined. The CDR3 extends over 14 amino acids. Germline V gene sequence: CDR1 MNHEY, CDR2 SVGEGT. V was trimmed by 7 bases and J by 1 base, leaving 11 bases between them. The CDR3 DNA sequence: TGTGCCAGCACTCGGTTTCCGAGCAATCAGCCCCAGCATTTT. Translating it yields CASTRFPSNQPQHF.

Turning to this clonotype: This could be a read error, since a much larger clone is one nucleotide away. The chain carries TRBV29-1 and TRBJ1-5; the D gene is possibly TRBD1 (5 bases). The CDR3 contains 13 residues. Germline assignment: CDR1 SQVTM and CDR2 ANQGSEA. The CDR3 spells CSVEAGQDQPHHF. The CDR3 nucleotides are TGCAGCGTTGAAGCGGGGCAGGATCAGCCCCATCATTTT.

This clonotype was observed many times. The chain uses TRBV7-6 and TRBJ1-6; D remains unclear. V gave up 3 bases and J gave up 5 bases, with 8 bases separating them. The germline CDR1 and CDR2 sequences are SGHVS and FNYEAQ. The CDR3 has 14 residues. CDR3 in amino acids: CASSLTLDNSPLHF. CDR3 sequence (DNA): TGTGCCAGCAGCTTGACACTAGATAATTCACCCCTCCACTTT.

This clonotype was recorded many times. The chain recombines TRBV4-1 with TRBJ1-1, with D possibly TRBD1 on 5 matching bases. Germline CDR1 is MGHRA and CDR2 is YSYEKL. This CDR3 region has 17 residues. The V end lost 0 bases, the J end lost 1 base, and 15 bases lay between the germline ends. The CDR3 loop reads CASSQDQGGAENTEAFF. The CDR3 DNA reads as TGCGCCAGCAGCCAAGATCAGGGAGGGGCAGAGAACACTGAAGCTTTCTTT.

This clonotype was counted at least ten times. The chain uses TRBV11-2 and TRBJ2-4, with D perhaps matching TRBD2 (6 bases). The germline V and J ends were trimmed by 0 bases and 7 bases, with 13 bases remaining between them. Germline-derived CDR1 and CDR2 are SGHAT and FQNNGV. This CDR3 has 15 amino acids. The CDR3 here is CASSLEYLGGNIQYF. The CDR3 DNA reads as TGTGCCAGCAGCTTAGAATACCTAGGAGGGAACATTCAGTACTTC.

This clonotype occurred many times. This chain connects TRBV6-1 to TRBJ2-7; 8 bases are shared with TRBD1. J lost 5 bases, V lost 5 bases, and 11 bases had no gene match. This CDR3 contains 15 residues. Germline CDR1 is MNHNS and CDR2 is SASEGT. CDR3 coding DNA: TGTGCCAGCAGTCCTTGGACAGGGAGCTCTAACGAGCAGTACTTC. Protein: CASSPWTGSSNEQYF.

This clonotype was observed many times. Here the CDR3 DNA reads TGTGCCAGCAGCCAAACCGGGGGGAGCACTGAAGCTTTCTTT. It encodes CASSQTGGSTEAFF. J is TRBJ1-1 and V is TRBV14; maybe TRBD1 (5 bases). Looked up from germline, CDR1 is SGHDN and CDR2 is FVKESK. V lost 2 bases and J lost 4, with 11 bases in between. There are 14 residues in the CDR3.

This clonotype has ten or more counts. The chain carries TRBV28 and TRBJ1-2; D gene unclear. Trimming left V 5 bases short and J 0 bases short, with 4 bases between. Germline values: CDR1 MDHEN, CDR2 SYDVKM. The length of the CDR3 is 12 residues. CDR3 sequence (DNA): TGTGCCAGCAGTCAACCTAACTATGGCTACACCTTC. It encodes CASSQPNYGYTF.

There are many counts of this clonotype. The rearrangement links TRBV28 to TRBJ2-5, with D hard to call. The V end lost 4 bases, the J end lost 0 bases, and 18 bases lay between the germline ends. CDR3 length: 17 amino acids. Germline CDR1 and CDR2: MDHEN and SYDVKM. CDR3 in DNA: TGTGCCAGCAGTTCGCCGAGAGAATCGGACCACCAAGAGACCCAGTACTTC. This gives the protein CASSSPRESDHQETQYF.